The T cell receptor beta chain under discussion was sequenced for a study of blood T cell repertoires in COVID-19. Study-level information: Samples representing acute and convalescent COVID-19 were sourced from the United States, Italy and Spain.

While infection was still active, Seattle patients were enrolled and then followed longitudinally. Using immunoSEQ multiplex PCR, the repertoire was profiled, and TCRdb retains in-frame clones only, with some absent. The sample consists of around 310,000 clones, roughly 90% of them appearing once. V trimming: 3 bases; J trimming: 6 bases; junction bases outside the gene matches: 8. The CDR3 totals 16 residues. In germline, CDR1 is ENHRY, CDR2 SYGVKD. The receptor was derived from a woman in her twenties or thirties with COVID-19, enrolled during active disease. V is TRBV10-3 and J is TRBJ2-1, with 10 bases that match TRBD2. Sequenced sample: peripheral blood. The CDR3, as DNA: TGTGCCATCAGTGAATCAACTAGCGGGGATATCAATGAGCAGTTCTTC. This translates into CAISESTSGDINEQFF.